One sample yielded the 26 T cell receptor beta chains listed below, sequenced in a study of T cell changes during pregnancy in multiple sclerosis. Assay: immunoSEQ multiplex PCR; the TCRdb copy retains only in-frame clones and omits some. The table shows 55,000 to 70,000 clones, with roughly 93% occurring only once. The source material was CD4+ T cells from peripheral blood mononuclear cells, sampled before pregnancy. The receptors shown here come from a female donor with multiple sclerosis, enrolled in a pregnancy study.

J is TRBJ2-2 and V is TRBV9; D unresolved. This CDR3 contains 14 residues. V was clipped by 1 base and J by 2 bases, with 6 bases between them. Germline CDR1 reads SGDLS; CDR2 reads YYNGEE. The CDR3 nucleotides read TGTGCCAGCAGCGTACTAATTAACACCGGGGAGCTGTTTTTT. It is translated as CASSVLINTGELFF.

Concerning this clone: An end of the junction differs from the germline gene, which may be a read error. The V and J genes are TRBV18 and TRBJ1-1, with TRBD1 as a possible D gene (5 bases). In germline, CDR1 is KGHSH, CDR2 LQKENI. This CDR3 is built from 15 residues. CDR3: CASSPTEGARTEVFF. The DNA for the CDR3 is TGTGCCAGCTCCCCGACAGAAGGGGCTCGCACTGAAGTTTTCTTT.

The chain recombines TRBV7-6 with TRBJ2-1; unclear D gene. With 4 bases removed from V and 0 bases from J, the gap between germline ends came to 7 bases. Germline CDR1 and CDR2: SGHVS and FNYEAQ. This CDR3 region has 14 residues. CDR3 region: CASSSFSSYNEQFF. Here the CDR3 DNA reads TGTGCCAGCAGCTCGTTCAGCTCCTACAATGAGCAGTTCTTC.

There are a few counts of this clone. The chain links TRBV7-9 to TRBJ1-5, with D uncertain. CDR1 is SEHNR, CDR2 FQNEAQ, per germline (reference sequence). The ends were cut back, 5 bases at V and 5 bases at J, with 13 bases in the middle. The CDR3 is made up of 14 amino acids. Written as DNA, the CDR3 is TGTGCCAGCAGCCCCGCAGGATTAGATCAGCCCCAGCATTTT. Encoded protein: CASSPAGLDQPQHF.

CDR3 amino acids: CASSSAEAFF. CDR3 in DNA: TGTGCCAGCAGTTCGGCTGAAGCTTTCTTT. This chain joins TRBV6-4 and TRBJ1-1, with unresolved D. V lost 5 bases to trimming and J lost 6 bases, with 4 bases between them. CDR1 and CDR2 from the germline V gene are MRHNA and SNTAGT. The CDR3 is 10 amino acids.

Here the CDR3 DNA reads TGTGCCAGCAGACGTACAGGGGGAGGATCACCCCTCCACTTT. Protein: CASRRTGGGSPLHF. V usage is TRBV27 and J usage is TRBJ1-6; 8 bases line up with TRBD1. Looked up from germline, CDR1 is MNHEY and CDR2 is SMNVEV (reference sequence). After removal of 6 bases from V and 10 bases from J, the junction contained 8 bases not matched to a gene. The CDR3 is 14 residues long.

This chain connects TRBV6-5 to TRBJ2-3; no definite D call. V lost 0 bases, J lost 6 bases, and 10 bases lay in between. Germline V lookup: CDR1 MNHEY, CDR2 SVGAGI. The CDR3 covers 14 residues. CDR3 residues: CASSYSSPLDTQYF. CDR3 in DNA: TGTGCCAGCAGTTACTCGAGCCCACTGGATACGCAGTATTTT.

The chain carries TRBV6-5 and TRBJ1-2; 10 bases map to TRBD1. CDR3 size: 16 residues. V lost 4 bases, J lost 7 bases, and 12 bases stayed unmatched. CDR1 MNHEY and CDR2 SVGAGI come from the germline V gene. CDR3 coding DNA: TGTGCCAGCAGTTTGACAGGGGGCGCACACGTCGGTGGCTACACCTTC. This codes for CASSLTGGAHVGGYTF.

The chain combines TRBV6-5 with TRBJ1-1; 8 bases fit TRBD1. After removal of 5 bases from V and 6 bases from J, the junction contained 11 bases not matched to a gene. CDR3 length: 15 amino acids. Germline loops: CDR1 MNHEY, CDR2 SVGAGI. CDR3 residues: CASSSSDRVLPEAFF. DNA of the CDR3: TGTGCCAGCAGTAGTTCGGACAGGGTCCTCCCTGAAGCTTTCTTT.

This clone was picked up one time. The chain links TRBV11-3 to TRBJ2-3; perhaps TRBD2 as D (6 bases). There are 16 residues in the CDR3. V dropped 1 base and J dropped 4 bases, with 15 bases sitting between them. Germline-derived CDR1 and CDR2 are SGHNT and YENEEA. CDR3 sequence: CASSLGTRGKADTQYF. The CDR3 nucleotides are TGTGCCAGCAGCTTAGGTACCCGCGGGAAGGCAGATACGCAGTATTTT.

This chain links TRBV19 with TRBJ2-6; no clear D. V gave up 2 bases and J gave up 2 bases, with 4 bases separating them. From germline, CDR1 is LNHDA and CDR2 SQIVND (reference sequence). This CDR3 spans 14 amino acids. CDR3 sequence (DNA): TGTGCCAGTAGTATACAGGCTGGGGCCAACGTCCTGACTTTC. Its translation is CASSIQAGANVLTF.

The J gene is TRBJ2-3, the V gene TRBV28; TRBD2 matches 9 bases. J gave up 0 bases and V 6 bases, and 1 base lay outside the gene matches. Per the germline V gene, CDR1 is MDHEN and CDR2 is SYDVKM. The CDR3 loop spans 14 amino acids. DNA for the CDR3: TGTGCCAGCAGAACTAGCGGGAGCACAGATACGCAGTATTTT. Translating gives CASRTSGSTDTQYF.

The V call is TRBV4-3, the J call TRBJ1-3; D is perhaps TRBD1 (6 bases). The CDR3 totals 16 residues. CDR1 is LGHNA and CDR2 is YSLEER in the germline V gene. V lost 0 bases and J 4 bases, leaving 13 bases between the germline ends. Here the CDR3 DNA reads TGCGCCAGCAGCCAAGAGGCCAGGGGTATCGGAAACACCATATATTTT. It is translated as CASSQEARGIGNTIYF.

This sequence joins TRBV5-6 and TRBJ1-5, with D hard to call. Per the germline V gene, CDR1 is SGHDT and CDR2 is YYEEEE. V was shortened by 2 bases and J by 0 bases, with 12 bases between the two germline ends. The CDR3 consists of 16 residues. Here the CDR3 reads CASSLGGGFSNQPQHF. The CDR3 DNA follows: TGTGCCAGCAGCTTAGGAGGAGGCTTTAGCAATCAGCCCCAGCATTTT.

The CDR3 nucleotides are TGTGCCAGCAGTTTGCTCTCCGGGACTAGCGGGGCTAGCACAGATACGCAGTATTTT. It encodes CASSLLSGTSGASTDTQYF. V is TRBV28 and J is TRBJ2-3, with 13 bases fitting TRBD2. V gave up 3 bases and J gave up 0 bases; unmatched junction bases: 9. This CDR3 spans 19 amino acids. Germline V lookup: CDR1 MDHEN, CDR2 SYDVKM.

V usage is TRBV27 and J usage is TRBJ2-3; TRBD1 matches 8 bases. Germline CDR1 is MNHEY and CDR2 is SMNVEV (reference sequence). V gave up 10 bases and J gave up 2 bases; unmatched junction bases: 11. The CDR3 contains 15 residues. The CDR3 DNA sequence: TGTGCCACCACCCGACAGGGGCGCCCCACAGATACGCAGTATTTT. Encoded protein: CATTRQGRPTDTQYF.

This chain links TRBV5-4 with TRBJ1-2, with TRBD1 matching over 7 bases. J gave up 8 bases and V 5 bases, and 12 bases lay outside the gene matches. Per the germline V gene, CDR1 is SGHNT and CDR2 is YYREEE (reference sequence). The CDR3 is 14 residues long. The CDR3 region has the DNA TGTGCCAGCAGTTTCGAGGGGGCCTCGAGGGGCTACACCTTC. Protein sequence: CASSFEGASRGYTF.

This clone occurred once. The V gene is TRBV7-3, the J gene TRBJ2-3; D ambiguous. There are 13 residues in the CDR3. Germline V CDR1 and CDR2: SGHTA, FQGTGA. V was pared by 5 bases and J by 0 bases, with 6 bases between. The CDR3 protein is CASSRESTDTQYF. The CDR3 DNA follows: TGTGCCAGCAGCAGAGAAAGCACAGATACGCAGTATTTT. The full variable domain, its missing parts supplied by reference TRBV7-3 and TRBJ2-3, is GAGVSQTPSNKVTEKGKYVELRCDPISGHTALYWYRQSLGQGPEFLIYFQGTGAADDSGLPNDRFFAVRPEGSVSTLKIQRTERGDSAVYLCASSRESTDTQYFGPGTRLTVL.

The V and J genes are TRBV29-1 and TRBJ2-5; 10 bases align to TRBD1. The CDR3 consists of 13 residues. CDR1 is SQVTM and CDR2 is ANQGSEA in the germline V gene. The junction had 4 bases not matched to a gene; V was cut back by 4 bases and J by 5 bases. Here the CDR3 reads CSVGDRGAETQYF. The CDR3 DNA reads TGCAGCGTTGGGGACAGGGGAGCGGAGACCCAGTACTTC.

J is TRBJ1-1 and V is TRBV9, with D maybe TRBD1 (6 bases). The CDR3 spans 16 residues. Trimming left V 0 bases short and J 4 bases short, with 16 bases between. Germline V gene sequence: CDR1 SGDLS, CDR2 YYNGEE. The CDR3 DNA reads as TGTGCCAGCAGCGTAGGGAGAAGGGGGTCGGGCACTGAAGCTTTCTTT. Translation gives CASSVGRRGSGTEAFF.

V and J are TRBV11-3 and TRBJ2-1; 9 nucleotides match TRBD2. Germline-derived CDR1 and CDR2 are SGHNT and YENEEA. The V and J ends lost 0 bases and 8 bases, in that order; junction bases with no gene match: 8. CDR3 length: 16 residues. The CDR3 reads CASSLDGREGHDEQFF. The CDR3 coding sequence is TGTGCCAGCAGCTTAGATGGGCGGGAGGGCCACGATGAGCAGTTCTTC.

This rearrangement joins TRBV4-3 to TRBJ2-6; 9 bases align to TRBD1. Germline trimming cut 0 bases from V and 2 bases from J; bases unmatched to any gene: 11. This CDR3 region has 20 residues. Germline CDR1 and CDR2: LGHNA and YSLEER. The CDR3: CASSQDPAGTGRPGANVLTF. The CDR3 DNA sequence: TGCGCCAGCAGCCAAGATCCTGCCGGGACAGGGAGGCCTGGGGCCAACGTCCTGACTTTC.

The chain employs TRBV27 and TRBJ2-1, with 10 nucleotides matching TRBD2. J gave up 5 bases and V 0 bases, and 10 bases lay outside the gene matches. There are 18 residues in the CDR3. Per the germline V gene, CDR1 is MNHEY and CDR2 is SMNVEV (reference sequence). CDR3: CASSLSSLAGVLHNEQFF. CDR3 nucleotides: TGTGCCAGCAGTTTATCGAGTCTAGCGGGAGTCCTCCACAATGAGCAGTTCTTC.

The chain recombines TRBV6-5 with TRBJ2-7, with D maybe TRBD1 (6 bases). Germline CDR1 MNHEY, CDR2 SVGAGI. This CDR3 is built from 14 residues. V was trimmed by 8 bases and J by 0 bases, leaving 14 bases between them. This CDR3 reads CASRRTASSYEQYF. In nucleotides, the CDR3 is TGTGCCAGCCGTCGGACAGCAAGCTCCTACGAGCAGTACTTC.

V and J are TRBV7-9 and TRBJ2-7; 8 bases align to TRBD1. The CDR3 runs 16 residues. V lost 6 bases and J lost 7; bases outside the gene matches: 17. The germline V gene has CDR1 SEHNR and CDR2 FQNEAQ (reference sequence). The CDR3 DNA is TGTGCCAGCAGGTCTAGTGGGACAGGTCGAAGAACGGAGCAGTACTTC. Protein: CASRSSGTGRRTEQYF.

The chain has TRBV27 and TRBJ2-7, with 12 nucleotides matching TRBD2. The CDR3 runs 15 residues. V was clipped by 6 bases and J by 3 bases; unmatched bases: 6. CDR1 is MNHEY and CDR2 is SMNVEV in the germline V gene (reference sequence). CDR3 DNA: TGTGCCAGCAGAATACCGGGACTAGCGGGCTACGAGCAGTACTTC. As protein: CASRIPGLAGYEQYF.